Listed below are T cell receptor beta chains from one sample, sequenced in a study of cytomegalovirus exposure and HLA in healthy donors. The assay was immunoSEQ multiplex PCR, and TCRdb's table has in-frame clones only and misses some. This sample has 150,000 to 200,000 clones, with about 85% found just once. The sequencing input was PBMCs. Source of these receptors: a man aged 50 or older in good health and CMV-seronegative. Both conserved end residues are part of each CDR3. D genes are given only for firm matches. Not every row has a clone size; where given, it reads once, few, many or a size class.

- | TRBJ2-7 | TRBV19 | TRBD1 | TGTGCCAGTAGTACCGGACAGGGGGTCTCCTACGAGCAGTACTTC | CASSTGQGVSYEQYF
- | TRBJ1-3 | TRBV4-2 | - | TGTGCCAGCAGCCAGTCTGTGGGACTTACCGGAAACACCATATATTTT | CASSQSVGLTGNTIYF
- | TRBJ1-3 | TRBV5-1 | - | TGCGCCAGCAGCCAGGCGGGATCCTCTGGAAACACCATATATTTT | CASSQAGSSGNTIYF
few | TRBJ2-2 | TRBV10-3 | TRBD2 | TGTGCCATCAGGGGACTACCGAACACCGGGGAGCTGTTTTTT | CAIRGLPNTGELFF
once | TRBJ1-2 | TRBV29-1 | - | TGCAGCGTTTCTTACACAGGGAGGGGGAATGGCTACACCTTC | CSVSYTGRGNGYTF
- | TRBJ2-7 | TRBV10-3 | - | TGTGCCATCAGTGATAACAGGCAGGGTCGCGAGCAGTACTTC | CAISDNRQGREQYF
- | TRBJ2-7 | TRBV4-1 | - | TGCGCCAGCAGCCAAAGCCCGAGGGGGGAGCAGTACTTC | CASSQSPRGEQYF
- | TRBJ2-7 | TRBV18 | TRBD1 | TGTGCCAGCACCGGGACAGGGGGCCACGAGCAGTACTTC | CASTGTGGHEQYF
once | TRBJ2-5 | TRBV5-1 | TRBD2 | TGCGCCAGCAGCACGGCCGGGACTAGGGAAGAGACCCAGTACTTC | CASSTAGTREETQYF
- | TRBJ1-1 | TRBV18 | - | TGTGCCAGCTCACCAAACAACAGCCCTAACACTGAAGCTTTCTTT | CASSPNNSPNTEAFF
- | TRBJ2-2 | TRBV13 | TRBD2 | TGTGCCAGCAGCTTAGGCGGGGGGGTTTACTCCGGGGAGCTGTTTTTT | CASSLGGGVYSGELFF
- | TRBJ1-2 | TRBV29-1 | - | TGCAGCGTTGAAGGAGGGTATGGCTACACCTTC | CSVEGGYGYTF
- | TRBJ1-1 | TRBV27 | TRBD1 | TGTGCCAGCAGTCTGGACAGGGCGAACACTGAAGCTTTCTTT | CASSLDRANTEAFF
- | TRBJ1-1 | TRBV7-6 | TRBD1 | TGTGCCAGCAGCTTAGGGGCAGGGGGTACGAGTACTGAAGCTTTCTTT | CASSLGAGGTSTEAFF
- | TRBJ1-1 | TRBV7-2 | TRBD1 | TGTGCCAGCAGCTTCTCAGGGGGCTTGGCTTTCTTT | CASSFSGGLAFF